This entry lists 21 T cell receptor beta chains sequenced from one sample in a study of cytomegalovirus exposure and HLA in healthy donors. Data came from immunoSEQ multiplex PCR; TCRdb stores just in-frame clones and leaves some out. The data hold tens of thousands of clones, with roughly 95% observed a single time. The sequenced material came from PBMCs. The receptors shown here come from a man younger than 35 in good health and CMV-seronegative.

The chain carries TRBV10-3 and TRBJ1-6, with D perhaps matching TRBD1 (5 bases). The CDR3 contains 15 residues. V lost 2 bases, J lost 7 bases, and 12 bases lay in between. Germline CDR1 ENHRY, CDR2 SYGVKD. CDR3 DNA sequence: TGTGCCATCAGTGAGGATCGGGGGGTCAATTCACCCCTCCACTTT. Protein sequence: CAISEDRGVNSPLHF.

The rearrangement links TRBV7-3 to TRBJ1-2, with 7 bases aligning to TRBD1. CDR1 SGHTA and CDR2 FQGTGA come from the germline V gene. This CDR3 comprises 15 residues. Trimming at V came to 3 bases and at J to 5 bases, leaving 9 bases not matched to a gene. The CDR3, as DNA: TGTGCCAGCAGCTTTCTCCCGACAGGGATGTATGGCTACACCTTC. Amino acids: CASSFLPTGMYGYTF. The whole variable domain, filled in from reference TRBV7-3 and TRBJ1-2, reads GAGVSQTPSNKVTEKGKYVELRCDPISGHTALYWYRQSLGQGPEFLIYFQGTGAADDSGLPNDRFFAVRPEGSVSTLKIQRTERGDSAVYLCASSFLPTGMYGYTFGSGTRLTVV.

J is TRBJ1-2 and V is TRBV27, with 7 positions matching TRBD1. The V gene's germline CDR1 is MNHEY and CDR2 SMNVEV (reference sequence). V was clipped by 6 bases and J by 1 base; unmatched bases: 5. The CDR3 length is 14 residues. The CDR3 DNA is TGTGCCAGCAGACGGACAGGCTATAACTATGGCTACACCTTC. Amino acids: CASRRTGYNYGYTF.

The rearrangement links TRBV11-2 to TRBJ1-1; D gene uncertain. The CDR3 extends over 14 amino acids. The germline CDR1 and CDR2 sequences are SGHAT and FQNNGV. V shed 3 bases and J shed 0 bases, with 8 bases lying between them. The CDR3 sequence: CASSFGRMNTEAFF. The CDR3, as DNA: TGTGCCAGCAGCTTTGGCAGAATGAACACTGAAGCTTTCTTT.

This chain uses TRBV7-8 with TRBJ2-1, with 7 nucleotides matching TRBD1. Germline CDR1 reads SGHVS; CDR2 reads FQNEAQ. Trimming took 6 bases from V and 10 from J; bases not matched to a gene: 6. The CDR3 consists of 12 residues. CDR3 nucleotide sequence: TGTGCCAGCAGGCCCCTGACAGGGGAGCAGTTCTTC. Its protein is CASRPLTGEQFF.

This clone is a singleton in its sample. The rearrangement links TRBV11-1 to TRBJ2-1, with D possibly being TRBD2 (7 bases). The germline CDR1 and CDR2 sequences are SGHAT and FQDESV (reference sequence). Trimming removed 5 bases at V and 14 bases at J, with 16 bases between. The CDR3 is 12 residues long. The CDR3: CASSRPGGFEFF. The CDR3 DNA sequence: TGTGCCAGCAGCCGTCCGGGGGGCTTTGAGTTCTTC.

The V call is TRBV27, the J call TRBJ1-1, with 10 bases that match TRBD1. CDR3 length equals 13 residues. V dropped 5 bases and J dropped 8; count of bases not matched to a gene: 5. Germline V gene data show CDR1 as MNHEY and CDR2 as SMNVEV (reference sequence). For the CDR3, the DNA is TGTGCCAGCAGTCCGGGGACAGGGGCCGAAGCTTTCTTT. Protein sequence: CASSPGTGAEAFF.

This clone was found once. V usage is TRBV11-2 and J usage is TRBJ1-1, with D perhaps matching TRBD1 (5 bases). CDR1 and CDR2 from the germline V gene are SGHAT and FQNNGV. V was trimmed by 9 bases and J by 1 base, leaving 15 bases between them. CDR3 size: 14 residues. CDR3 loop: CASTPGWQNTEAFF. The DNA of the CDR3 is TGTGCCAGTACCCCAGGGTGGCAGAACACTGAAGCTTTCTTT.

The V gene is TRBV27, the J gene TRBJ1-3; no definite D call. Germline V gene data show CDR1 as MNHEY and CDR2 as SMNVEV (reference sequence). The CDR3 loop spans 15 amino acids. V was trimmed by 6 bases and J by 0 bases, leaving 12 bases between them. The CDR3 region is CASSPDWSSGNTIYF. CDR3 nucleotides: TGTGCCAGCAGCCCGGACTGGAGCTCTGGAAACACCATATATTTT.

The chain links TRBV28 to TRBJ2-3; 9 positions match TRBD1. After removal of 8 bases from V and 4 bases from J, the junction contained 10 bases not matched to a gene. This CDR3 is 15 amino acids long. Germline values: CDR1 MDHEN, CDR2 SYDVKM. DNA of the CDR3: TGTGCCAGCGGACCTTCCGGGACAGGGTCAGATACGCAGTATTTT. It yields the protein CASGPSGTGSDTQYF.

The rearrangement joins TRBV7-6 to TRBJ2-7; TRBD1 aligns across 7 bases. J was trimmed by 6 bases and V by 3 bases; bases with no gene match: 5. The CDR3 consists of 13 residues. From germline, CDR1 is SGHVS and CDR2 FNYEAQ. CDR3 amino acids: CASSFRDRGEQYF. CDR3 sequence (DNA): TGTGCCAGCAGCTTCCGGGACAGAGGCGAGCAGTACTTC.

The rearrangement uses TRBV27 and TRBJ2-1; 12 bases fit TRBD2. CDR3 size: 16 residues. Unmatched junction bases numbered 9, after V lost 4 bases and J lost 8 bases. Germline values: CDR1 MNHEY, CDR2 SMNVEV (reference sequence). CDR3 bases: TGTGCCAGCAGTTCCTTCTTGACTAGCGGGAGTGATGAGCAGTTCTTC. Residues: CASSSFLTSGSDEQFF.

This clone was picked up one time. V gene TRBV7-9 combines with J gene TRBJ1-1; D is unresolved. The V and J ends lost 5 bases and 3 bases respectively, with 13 bases between them. This CDR3 has 14 residues. Looked up from germline, CDR1 is SEHNR and CDR2 is FQNEAQ (reference sequence). CDR3 DNA sequence: TGTGCCAGCAGCCTGCTCTCGGTGGACACTGAAGCTTTCTTT. This translates into CASSLLSVDTEAFF.

The chain links TRBV11-2 to TRBJ1-5; D call uncertain. Germline CDR1 SGHAT, CDR2 FQNNGV. V lost 0 bases to trimming and J lost 3 bases, with 3 bases between them. This CDR3 has 13 residues. CDR3 DNA: TGTGCCAGCAGCTTAGAATACAATCAGCCCCAGCATTTT. Amino acid sequence: CASSLEYNQPQHF.

The rearrangement uses TRBV7-3 and TRBJ2-3; 14 bases are a match to TRBD2. This CDR3 has 15 amino acids. CDR1 and CDR2 (germline): SGHTA, FQGTGA. After removal of 5 bases from V and 6 bases from J, the junction contained 4 bases not matched to a gene. The DNA of the CDR3 is TGTGCCAGCAGCCCGGGACTAGCGGGAGCGGATACGCAGTATTTT. It yields the protein CASSPGLAGADTQYF.

The V gene is TRBV9, the J gene TRBJ1-3; D might be TRBD1 (6 bases). The germline gives CDR1 SGDLS, CDR2 YYNGEE. V lost 0 bases and J 4 bases, leaving 11 bases between the germline ends. The CDR3 has 15 residues. Written as DNA, the CDR3 is TGTGCCAGCAGCGTAGACCCAGGGGAAGGAAACACCATATATTTT. Its translation is CASSVDPGEGNTIYF.

The chain employs TRBV10-3 and TRBJ1-1; D is ambiguous. Trimming removed 3 bases at V and 0 bases at J, with 8 bases between. Per the germline V gene, CDR1 is ENHRY and CDR2 is SYGVKD. There are 14 residues in the CDR3. The chain's CDR3 is CAISDPGMNTEAFF. The DNA for the CDR3 is TGTGCCATCAGTGACCCCGGGATGAACACTGAAGCTTTCTTT.

This sequence joins TRBV27 and TRBJ1-2; TRBD1 matches 10 bases. Germline values: CDR1 MNHEY, CDR2 SMNVEV (reference sequence). V shed 5 bases and J 4 bases; nucleotides not matched to a gene: 7. The CDR3 has 15 residues. CDR3 DNA: TGTGCCAGCAGTCCTAGACAGGGGGCTGGCTATGGCTACACCTTC. This translates into CASSPRQGAGYGYTF.

J is TRBJ1-1 and V is TRBV10-3; TRBD1 is a possible D gene (6 bases). Germline CDR1 is ENHRY and CDR2 is SYGVKD. V was cut by 7 bases and J by 0 bases, with 9 bases left in between. The CDR3 spans 13 residues. CDR3 sequence (DNA): TGTGCCATCACTCCAGGGGTGAACACTGAAGCTTTCTTT. This encodes CAITPGVNTEAFF.

The chain couples TRBV11-2 to TRBJ1-1, with D perhaps TRBD1 (5 bases). From germline, CDR1 is SGHAT and CDR2 FQNNGV. Trimming shortened V by 6 bases and J by 1 base, and 9 bases separated the two germline ends. The CDR3 runs 13 residues. The DNA of the CDR3 is TGTGCCAGCAGTTCAGGACAGAACACTGAAGCTTTCTTT. Amino acid sequence: CASSSGQNTEAFF. Full variable domain (rest looked up from reference TRBV11-2 and TRBJ1-1): EAGVAQSPRYKIIEKRQSVAFWCNPISGHATLYWYQQILGQGPKLLIQFQNNGVVDDSQLPKDRFSAERLKGVDSTLKIQPAKLEDSAVYLCASSSGQNTEAFFGQGTRLTVV.

The chain combines TRBV28 with TRBJ2-3; 12 nucleotides match TRBD1. Trimming at V came to 0 bases and at J to 5 bases, leaving 3 bases not matched to a gene. This CDR3 is built from 16 residues. CDR1 and CDR2 (germline): MDHEN, SYDVKM. The CDR3 reads CASSLWGQGAGDTQYF. CDR3 coding DNA: TGTGCCAGCAGTTTATGGGGACAGGGGGCCGGAGATACGCAGTATTTT.